Listed here are 2 T cell receptor beta chains from one sample, sequenced in a study of CD8 T cells in ankylosing spondylitis. TCRdb re-analysed the 5' RACE reads in MiXCR, keeping a single row per CDR3 protein. Seen here are 300,000 to 350,000 distinct CDR3 sequences, 11% observed once, and the top ten hold roughly 9%. The source material was blood, either unsorted or a sorted T cell fraction (not recorded which). All receptors derive from a female donor with ankylosing spondylitis or in good health (not recorded which).

The rearrangement links TRBV5-1 to TRBJ1-4; a possible D gene is TRBD1 (5 bases). Between the trimmed V and J ends, which lost 7 bases and 5 bases, there was a span of 12 bases. CDR1 is SGHRS, CDR2 YFSETQ, per germline. The CDR3 sequence is 13 residues long. The CDR3 protein is CASAGTRNEKLFF. DNA for the CDR3: TGCGCCAGCGCCGGGACGCGGAATGAAAAACTGTTTTTT. Drawing the rest from reference TRBV5-1 and TRBJ1-4, the complete variable domain is KAGVTQTPRYLIKTRGQQVTLSCSPISGHRSVSWYQQTPGQGLQFLFEYFSETQRNKGNFPGRFSGRQFSNSRSEMNVSTLELGDSALYLCASAGTRNEKLFFGSGTQLSVL.

This clonotype was found many times. The V gene is TRBV20-1, the J gene TRBJ2-1; 8 bases are shared with TRBD2. V dropped 6 bases and J dropped 8; count of bases not matched to a gene: 9. The germline CDR1 and CDR2 sequences are DFQATT and SNEGSKA (reference sequence). This CDR3 region has 13 residues. This CDR3 reads CSALRGVMDEQFF. The CDR3 DNA is TGCAGTGCCCTGCGGGGGGTGATGGATGAGCAGTTCTTC.